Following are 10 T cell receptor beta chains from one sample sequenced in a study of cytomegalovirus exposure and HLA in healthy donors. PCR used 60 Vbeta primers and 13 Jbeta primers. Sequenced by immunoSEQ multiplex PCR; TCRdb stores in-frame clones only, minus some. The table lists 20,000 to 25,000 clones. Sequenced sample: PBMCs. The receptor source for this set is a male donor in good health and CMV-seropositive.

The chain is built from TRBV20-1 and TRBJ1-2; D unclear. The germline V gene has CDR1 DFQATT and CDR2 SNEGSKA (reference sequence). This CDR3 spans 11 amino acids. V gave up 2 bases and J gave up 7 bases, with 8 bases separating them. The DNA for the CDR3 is TGCAGTGCTAGATATAACGGTGGCTACACCTTC. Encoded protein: CSARYNGGYTF.

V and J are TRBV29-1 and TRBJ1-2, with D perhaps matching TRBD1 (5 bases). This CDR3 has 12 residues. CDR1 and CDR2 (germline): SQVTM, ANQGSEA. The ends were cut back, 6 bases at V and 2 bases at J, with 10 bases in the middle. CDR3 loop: CSVIQGNYGYTF. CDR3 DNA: TGCAGCGTCATCCAGGGAAACTATGGCTACACCTTC.

CDR3 in DNA: TGTGCCAGCAGTGAGATAGCGGGAGCAGAAGATACGCAGTATTTT. This sequence encodes CASSEIAGAEDTQYF. The J gene is TRBJ2-3, the V gene TRBV6-1; 9 bases line up with TRBD2. The V gene's germline CDR1 is MNHNS and CDR2 SASEGT. After removal of 3 bases from V and 5 bases from J, the junction contained 6 bases not matched to a gene. This CDR3 is 15 amino acids long.

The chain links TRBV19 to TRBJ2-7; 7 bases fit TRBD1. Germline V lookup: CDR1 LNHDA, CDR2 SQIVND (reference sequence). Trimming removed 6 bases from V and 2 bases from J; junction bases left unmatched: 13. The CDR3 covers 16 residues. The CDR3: CASSPQSRQGTYEQYF. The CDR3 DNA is TGTGCCAGTAGCCCCCAATCCCGACAGGGAACCTACGAGCAGTACTTC.

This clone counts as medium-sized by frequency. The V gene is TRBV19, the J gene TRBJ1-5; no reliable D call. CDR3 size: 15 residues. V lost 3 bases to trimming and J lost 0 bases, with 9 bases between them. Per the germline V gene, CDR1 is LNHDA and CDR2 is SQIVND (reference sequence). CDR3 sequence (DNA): TGTGCCAGTAGTATGGTTCAGTATAGCAATCAGCCCCAGCATTTT. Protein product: CASSMVQYSNQPQHF.

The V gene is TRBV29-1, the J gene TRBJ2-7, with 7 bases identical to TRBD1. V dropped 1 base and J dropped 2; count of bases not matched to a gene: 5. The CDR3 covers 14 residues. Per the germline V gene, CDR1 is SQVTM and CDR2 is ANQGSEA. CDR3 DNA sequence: TGCAGCGTTGAAGTAGGGACAGTAACCTACGAGCAGTACTTC. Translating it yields CSVEVGTVTYEQYF.

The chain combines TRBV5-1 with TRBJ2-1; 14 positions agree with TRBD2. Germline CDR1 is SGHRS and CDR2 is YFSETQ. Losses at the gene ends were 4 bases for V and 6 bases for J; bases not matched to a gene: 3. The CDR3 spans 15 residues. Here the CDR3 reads CASSPGLAGANEQFF. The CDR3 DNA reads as TGCGCCAGCAGCCCGGGACTAGCGGGGGCCAATGAGCAGTTCTTC.

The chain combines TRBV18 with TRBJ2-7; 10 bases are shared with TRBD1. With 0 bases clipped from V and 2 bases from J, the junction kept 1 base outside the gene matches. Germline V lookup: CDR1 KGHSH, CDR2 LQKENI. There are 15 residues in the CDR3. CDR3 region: CASSPPGTGAYEQYF. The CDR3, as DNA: TGTGCCAGCTCACCACCCGGGACAGGGGCCTACGAGCAGTACTTC.

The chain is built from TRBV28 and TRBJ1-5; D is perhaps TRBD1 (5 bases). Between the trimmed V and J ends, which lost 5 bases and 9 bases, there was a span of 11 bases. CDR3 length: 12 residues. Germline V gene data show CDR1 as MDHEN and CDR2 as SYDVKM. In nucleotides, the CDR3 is TGTGCCAGCAGTCAAGGGGTGAGGCCCCAGCATTTT. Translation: CASSQGVRPQHF. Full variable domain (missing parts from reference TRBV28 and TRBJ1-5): DVKVTQSSRYLVKRTGEKVFLECVQDMDHENMFWYRQDPGLGLRLIYFSYDVKMKEKGDIPEGYSVSREKKERFSLILESASTNQTSMYLCASSQGVRPQHFGDGTRLSIL.

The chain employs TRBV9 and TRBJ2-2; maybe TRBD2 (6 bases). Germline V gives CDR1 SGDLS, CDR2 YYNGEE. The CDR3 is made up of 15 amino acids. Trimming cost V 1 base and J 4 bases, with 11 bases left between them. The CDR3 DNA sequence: TGTGCCAGCAGCGTAAGTAGCGGAGCCACCGGGGAGCTGTTTTTT. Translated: CASSVSSGATGELFF. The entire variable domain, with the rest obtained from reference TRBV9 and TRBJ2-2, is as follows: DSGVTQTPKHLITATGQRVTLRCSPRSGDLSVYWYQQSLDQGLQFLIQYYNGEERAKGNILERFSAQQFPDLHSELNLSSLELGDSALYFCASSVSSGATGELFFGEGSRLTVL.